Listed below are T cell receptor beta chains from one sample, sequenced in a study of blood T cell repertoires in COVID-19. Measured with immunoSEQ multiplex PCR; TCRdb has only the in-frame clones, and not every one. The profile shows tens of thousands of clones, more than 75% of them singletons. The sequencing input was peripheral blood. These receptors all stem from a woman over 75 with active or convalescent COVID-19. The CDR3 runs from the conserved cysteine through the conserved F or W. Each record gives: V gene, clone size, D gene, J gene, CDR3 protein, CDR3 DNA. The D gene is left open where the match is weak. Size is omitted from some rows. Given values are once, few, many or a class for expanded clones.

V gene: TRBV28; clone size: few; D gene: NA; J gene: TRBJ1-4; CDR3 protein: CASSWPGVGSTNEKLFF; CDR3 DNA: TGTGCCAGCAGTTGGCCCGGGGTGGGGTCCACTAATGAAAAACTGTTTTTT
V gene: TRBV4-3; clone size: once; D gene: TRBD1; J gene: TRBJ2-7; CDR3 protein: CASSRRQGEPYEQYF; CDR3 DNA: TGCGCCAGCAGTCGACGACAGGGAGAACCCTACGAGCAGTACTTC
V gene: TRBV7-3; clone size: NA; D gene: NA; J gene: TRBJ2-2; CDR3 protein: CASRTTGGELFF; CDR3 DNA: TGTGCCAGCAGAACTACAGGGGGGGAGCTGTTTTTT
V gene: TRBV5-5; clone size: few; D gene: TRBD2; J gene: TRBJ2-3; CDR3 protein: CASSRTSGGAGTDTQYF; CDR3 DNA: TGTGCCAGCAGCCGGACTAGCGGGGGGGCCGGAACAGATACGCAGTATTTT
V gene: TRBV19; clone size: few; D gene: TRBD1; J gene: TRBJ1-5; CDR3 protein: CASSTDRGFQPQHF; CDR3 DNA: TGTGCCAGTAGTACGGACAGGGGTTTTCAGCCCCAGCATTTT
V gene: TRBV10-3; clone size: once; D gene: NA; J gene: TRBJ1-1; CDR3 protein: CAISDAGRAMNTEAFF; CDR3 DNA: TGTGCCATCAGTGATGCTGGCAGGGCCATGAACACTGAAGCTTTCTTT
V gene: TRBV4-3; clone size: NA; D gene: TRBD1; J gene: TRBJ1-6; CDR3 protein: CASSLQGGYSPLHF; CDR3 DNA: TGCGCCAGCAGCCTTCAAGGGGGCTACTCACCCCTCCACTTT
V gene: TRBV7-2; clone size: NA; D gene: NA; J gene: TRBJ1-3; CDR3 protein: CASSLTGIDGDTIYF; CDR3 DNA: TGTGCCAGCAGCTTGACGGGGATCGATGGGGACACCATATATTTT
V gene: TRBV7-8; clone size: NA; D gene: NA; J gene: TRBJ2-3; CDR3 protein: CASSAETGFYTDTQYF; CDR3 DNA: TGTGCCAGCAGCGCCGAAACAGGGTTTTACACAGATACGCAGTATTTT
V gene: TRBV5-5; clone size: NA; D gene: TRBD1; J gene: TRBJ1-6; CDR3 protein: CASSQRDRANSPLHF; CDR3 DNA: TGTGCCAGCAGCCAAAGGGACAGGGCTAATTCACCCCTCCACTTT
V gene: TRBV5-5; clone size: NA; D gene: TRBD1; J gene: TRBJ2-3; CDR3 protein: CASSPAGTGVADTQYF; CDR3 DNA: TGTGCCAGCAGCCCCGCCGGGACAGGGGTGGCAGATACGCAGTATTTT
V gene: TRBV27; clone size: NA; D gene: TRBD1; J gene: TRBJ1-6; CDR3 protein: CASKSGTGGSPLHF; CDR3 DNA: TGTGCCAGCAAATCCGGGACAGGGGGATCACCCCTCCACTTT
V gene: TRBV19; clone size: NA; D gene: NA; J gene: TRBJ2-7; CDR3 protein: CASSIGGLLYEQYF; CDR3 DNA: TGTGCCAGTAGTATAGGCGGACTCCTCTACGAGCAGTACTTC
V gene: TRBV15; clone size: NA; D gene: NA; J gene: TRBJ2-5; CDR3 protein: CATSRDPGWKEETQYF; CDR3 DNA: TGTGCCACCAGCAGGGACCCAGGGTGGAAGGAAGAGACCCAGTACTTC
V gene: TRBV4-3; clone size: NA; D gene: TRBD1; J gene: TRBJ1-6; CDR3 protein: CASSQEDRVGSPLHF; CDR3 DNA: TGCGCCAGCAGCCAAGAAGACAGGGTGGGTTCACCCCTCCACTTT
V gene: TRBV27; clone size: NA; D gene: TRBD1; J gene: TRBJ2-3; CDR3 protein: CASSPGTEITDTQYF; CDR3 DNA: TGTGCCAGCAGTCCGGGGACAGAGATCACAGATACGCAGTATTTT
V gene: TRBV29-1; clone size: NA; D gene: NA; J gene: TRBJ2-4; CDR3 protein: CSVGGKWTRDIQYF; CDR3 DNA: TGCAGCGTTGGAGGGAAATGGACGAGAGACATTCAGTACTTC
V gene: TRBV18; clone size: NA; D gene: NA; J gene: TRBJ1-1; CDR3 protein: CASSAGENTEAFF; CDR3 DNA: TGTGCCAGCTCAGCAGGGGAGAACACTGAAGCTTTCTTT
V gene: TRBV7-3; clone size: once; D gene: TRBD2; J gene: TRBJ2-1; CDR3 protein: CASSPNRGGRDEQFF; CDR3 DNA: TGTGCCAGCAGCCCTAACCGGGGGGGCCGGGATGAGCAGTTCTTC
V gene: TRBV5-6; clone size: NA; D gene: TRBD1; J gene: TRBJ2-1; CDR3 protein: CASSAGNRGAYNEQFF; CDR3 DNA: TGTGCCAGCAGCGCCGGAAACAGGGGTGCCTACAATGAGCAGTTCTTC
V gene: TRBV7-2; clone size: NA; D gene: NA; J gene: TRBJ2-7; CDR3 protein: CASSHAGGEYEQYF; CDR3 DNA: TGTGCCAGCAGCCACGCAGGAGGAGAATACGAGCAGTACTTC
V gene: TRBV7-2; clone size: NA; D gene: TRBD2; J gene: TRBJ2-1; CDR3 protein: CASSLFSGGGNEQFF; CDR3 DNA: TGTGCCAGCAGCTTATTTAGCGGGGGGGGCAATGAGCAGTTCTTC
V gene: TRBV24-1; clone size: NA; D gene: NA; J gene: TRBJ1-2; CDR3 protein: CATSDSTGFYGYTF; CDR3 DNA: TGTGCCACCAGTGATTCTACAGGATTCTATGGCTACACCTTC
V gene: TRBV6-5; clone size: NA; D gene: TRBD1; J gene: TRBJ1-4; CDR3 protein: CASSPPGQGIEKLFF; CDR3 DNA: TGTGCCAGCAGCCCCCCCGGACAGGGTATAGAAAAACTGTTTTTT
V gene: TRBV19; clone size: NA; D gene: TRBD1; J gene: TRBJ1-2; CDR3 protein: CASSMGTASNYGYTF; CDR3 DNA: TGTGCCAGTAGTATGGGGACAGCATCTAACTATGGCTACACCTTC
V gene: TRBV9; clone size: NA; D gene: NA; J gene: TRBJ2-7; CDR3 protein: CASSVGQGSAYEQYF; CDR3 DNA: TGTGCCAGCAGCGTCGGGCAGGGGTCGGCCTACGAGCAGTACTTC
V gene: TRBV30; clone size: NA; D gene: TRBD1; J gene: TRBJ2-7; CDR3 protein: CAWEGTVANYEQYF; CDR3 DNA: TGTGCCTGGGAAGGGACAGTGGCAAACTACGAGCAGTACTTC
V gene: TRBV28; clone size: NA; D gene: NA; J gene: TRBJ2-7; CDR3 protein: CASTRTDRYEQYF; CDR3 DNA: TGTGCCAGCACTAGGACAGATCGCTACGAGCAGTACTTC
V gene: TRBV5-1; clone size: once; D gene: TRBD2; J gene: TRBJ2-1; CDR3 protein: CASSSERGASYNEQFF; CDR3 DNA: TGCGCCAGCAGCTCGGAGCGGGGGGCATCCTACAATGAGCAGTTCTTC
V gene: TRBV19; clone size: NA; D gene: TRBD2; J gene: TRBJ2-3; CDR3 protein: CASSIVWTSGPDTQYF; CDR3 DNA: TGTGCCAGTAGTATAGTTTGGACTAGCGGCCCAGATACGCAGTATTTT
V gene: TRBV18; clone size: few; D gene: NA; J gene: TRBJ1-2; CDR3 protein: CASSPPISTYGYTF; CDR3 DNA: TGTGCCAGCTCACCACCTATTAGCACCTATGGCTACACCTTC
V gene: TRBV13; clone size: NA; D gene: TRBD1; J gene: TRBJ1-1; CDR3 protein: CASSRDRGLRTEAFF; CDR3 DNA: TGTGCCAGCAGCCGAGACAGGGGGCTGAGAACTGAAGCTTTCTTT
V gene: TRBV5-1; clone size: NA; D gene: TRBD1; J gene: TRBJ2-1; CDR3 protein: CASSLAGGNEQFF; CDR3 DNA: TGCGCCAGCAGCTTGGCAGGGGGCAATGAGCAGTTCTTC
V gene: TRBV4-3; clone size: NA; D gene: NA; J gene: TRBJ1-2; CDR3 protein: CASSQDGAGQYGYTF; CDR3 DNA: TGCGCCAGCAGCCAAGATGGGGCAGGTCAATATGGCTACACCTTC
V gene: TRBV24-1; clone size: NA; D gene: TRBD2; J gene: TRBJ2-3; CDR3 protein: CATSDPTSVGTDTQYF; CDR3 DNA: TGTGCCACCAGTGACCCTACTAGCGTGGGCACAGATACGCAGTATTTT
V gene: TRBV2; clone size: NA; D gene: NA; J gene: TRBJ2-7; CDR3 protein: CASSAQGLEIDEQYF; CDR3 DNA: TGTGCCAGCAGTGCGCAGGGACTGGAGATCGACGAGCAGTACTTC
V gene: TRBV7-2; clone size: NA; D gene: NA; J gene: TRBJ2-7; CDR3 protein: CASSSRDTLYEQYF; CDR3 DNA: TGTGCCAGCAGCTCCCGGGACACGCTCTACGAGCAGTACTTC
V gene: TRBV15; clone size: NA; D gene: TRBD1; J gene: TRBJ2-7; CDR3 protein: CATSHWDRDSYEQYF; CDR3 DNA: TGTGCCACCAGCCATTGGGACAGGGACTCCTACGAGCAGTACTTC
V gene: TRBV4-3; clone size: NA; D gene: TRBD1; J gene: TRBJ2-7; CDR3 protein: CASSQDRVVGEQYF; CDR3 DNA: TGCGCCAGCAGCCAGGACAGGGTTGTCGGCGAGCAGTACTTC
V gene: TRBV2; clone size: NA; D gene: TRBD1; J gene: TRBJ1-2; CDR3 protein: CASSSTGGHYYGYTF; CDR3 DNA: TGTGCCAGCAGTTCGACAGGGGGCCACTACTATGGCTACACCTTC
V gene: TRBV28; clone size: once; D gene: TRBD2; J gene: TRBJ2-7; CDR3 protein: CASSSPTSGGVYEQYF; CDR3 DNA: TGTGCCAGCAGCTCTCCGACTAGCGGGGGGGTCTACGAGCAGTACTTC
V gene: TRBV2; clone size: NA; D gene: TRBD1; J gene: TRBJ1-2; CDR3 protein: CASSRVWTGDGYTF; CDR3 DNA: TGTGCCAGCAGTAGGGTTTGGACAGGGGATGGCTACACCTTC
V gene: TRBV4-3; clone size: NA; D gene: TRBD1; J gene: TRBJ1-2; CDR3 protein: CASSQLRGGQGAYYGYTF; CDR3 DNA: TGCGCCAGCAGCCAACTTCGAGGGGGACAGGGGGCCTACTATGGCTACACCTTC
V gene: TRBV18; clone size: few; D gene: TRBD1; J gene: TRBJ2-1; CDR3 protein: CASSWTGGNEQFF; CDR3 DNA: TGTGCCAGCTCATGGACAGGCGGCAATGAGCAGTTCTTC
V gene: TRBV3-1/TRBV3-2; clone size: NA; D gene: TRBD2; J gene: TRBJ2-3; CDR3 protein: CASSPTSGGARTQYF; CDR3 DNA: TGTGCCAGCAGTCCCACTAGCGGGGGGGCCCGTACGCAGTATTTT
V gene: TRBV27; clone size: NA; D gene: NA; J gene: TRBJ1-3; CDR3 protein: CASSAGQHSGNTIYF; CDR3 DNA: TGTGCCAGCAGTGCCGGACAGCACTCTGGAAACACCATATATTTT
V gene: TRBV5-4; clone size: once; D gene: NA; J gene: TRBJ2-3; CDR3 protein: CASSLEVTGLSTDTQYF; CDR3 DNA: TGTGCCAGCAGCCTAGAGGTTACAGGGCTCAGCACAGATACGCAGTATTTT
V gene: TRBV6-2/TRBV6-3; clone size: NA; D gene: TRBD1; J gene: TRBJ2-4; CDR3 protein: CASSYSTGGLGIAKNIQYF; CDR3 DNA: TGTGCCAGCAGTTACTCGACAGGGGGGCTTGGGATAGCCAAAAACATTCAGTACTTC
V gene: TRBV6-6; clone size: NA; D gene: NA; J gene: TRBJ1-6; CDR3 protein: CASTTRGTYNSPLHF; CDR3 DNA: TGTGCCAGCACCACCAGAGGGACCTATAATTCACCCCTCCACTTT
V gene: TRBV7-2; clone size: NA; D gene: TRBD1; J gene: TRBJ1-1; CDR3 protein: CASSPGQGGTEAFF; CDR3 DNA: TGTGCCAGCAGCCCGGGACAGGGGGGCACTGAAGCTTTCTTT
V gene: TRBV7-2; clone size: NA; D gene: NA; J gene: TRBJ1-6; CDR3 protein: CASSLDYGSPLHF; CDR3 DNA: TGTGCCAGCAGCCTAGACTACGGTTCACCCCTCCACTTT
V gene: TRBV6-5; clone size: NA; D gene: NA; J gene: TRBJ2-2; CDR3 protein: CASSYSGQTNTGELFF; CDR3 DNA: TGTGCCAGCAGTTACTCGGGCCAGACGAACACCGGGGAGCTGTTTTTT
V gene: TRBV6-2/TRBV6-3; clone size: NA; D gene: NA; J gene: TRBJ2-7; CDR3 protein: CASSLAGSSYEQYF; CDR3 DNA: TGTGCCAGCAGCTTGGCCGGGAGCTCCTACGAGCAGTACTTC
V gene: TRBV6-2/TRBV6-3; clone size: NA; D gene: NA; J gene: TRBJ1-3; CDR3 protein: CASSLTGTGNTIYF; CDR3 DNA: TGTGCCAGCAGCCTGACAGGAACGGGAAACACCATATATTTT
V gene: TRBV4-3; clone size: NA; D gene: NA; J gene: TRBJ2-1; CDR3 protein: CASSQDGSPSYNEQFF; CDR3 DNA: TGCGCCAGCAGCCAAGATGGCTCCCCCTCCTACAATGAGCAGTTCTTC